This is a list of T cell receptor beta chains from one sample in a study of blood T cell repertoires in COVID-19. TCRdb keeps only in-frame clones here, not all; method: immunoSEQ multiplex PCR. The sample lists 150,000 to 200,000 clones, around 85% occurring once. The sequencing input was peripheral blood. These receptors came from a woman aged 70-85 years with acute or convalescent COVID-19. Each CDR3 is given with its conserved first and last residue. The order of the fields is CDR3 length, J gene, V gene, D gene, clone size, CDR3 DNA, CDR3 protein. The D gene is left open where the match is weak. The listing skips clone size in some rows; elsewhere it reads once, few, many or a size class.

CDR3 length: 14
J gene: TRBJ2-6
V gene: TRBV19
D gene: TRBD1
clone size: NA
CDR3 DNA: TGTGCCAGTCACCGCCGGGACAGGGGCCACGTCCTGACTTTC
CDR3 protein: CASHRRDRGHVLTF

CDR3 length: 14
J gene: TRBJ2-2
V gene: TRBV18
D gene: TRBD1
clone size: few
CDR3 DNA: TGTGCCAGCTCACCAAACAGGGGAACCGGGGAGCTGTTTTTT
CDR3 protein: CASSPNRGTGELFF

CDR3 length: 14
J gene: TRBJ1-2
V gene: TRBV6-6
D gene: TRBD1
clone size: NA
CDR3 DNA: TGTGCCAGCAGTAGAACAGGGGCGGACTATGGCTACACCTTC
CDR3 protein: CASSRTGADYGYTF

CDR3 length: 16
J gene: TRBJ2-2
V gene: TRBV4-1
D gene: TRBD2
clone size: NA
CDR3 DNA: TGCGCCAGCAGCCAAGGGCTAGCGGGTCGGACCGGGGAGCTGTTTTTT
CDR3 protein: CASSQGLAGRTGELFF

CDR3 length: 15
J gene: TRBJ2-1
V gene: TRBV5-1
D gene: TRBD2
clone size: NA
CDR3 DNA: TGCGCCAGCAGCTTGGTCGGAGCGGGGGGCGTTGAGCAGTTCTTC
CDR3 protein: CASSLVGAGGVEQFF

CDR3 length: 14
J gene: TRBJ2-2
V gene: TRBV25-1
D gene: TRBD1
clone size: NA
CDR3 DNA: TGTGCCAGCAGTAGGACAGGGTCTTCGGGGGAGCTGTTTTTT
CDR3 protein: CASSRTGSSGELFF

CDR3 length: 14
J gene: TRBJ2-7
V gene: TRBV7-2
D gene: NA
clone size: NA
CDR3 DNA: TGTGCCAGCAGCCCCCGGGGGGCGAGGTACGAGCAGTACTTC
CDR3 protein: CASSPRGARYEQYF

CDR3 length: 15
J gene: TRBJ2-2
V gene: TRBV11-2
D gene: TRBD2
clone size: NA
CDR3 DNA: TGTGCCAGCAGCTTACCCTTGGGGGGGGCCGGGGAGCTGTTTTTT
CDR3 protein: CASSLPLGGAGELFF

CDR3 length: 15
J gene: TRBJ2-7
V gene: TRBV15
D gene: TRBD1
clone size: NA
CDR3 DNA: TGTGCCACCAGCAACCCCCGGACAGGGAAGTACGAGCAGTACTTC
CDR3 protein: CATSNPRTGKYEQYF

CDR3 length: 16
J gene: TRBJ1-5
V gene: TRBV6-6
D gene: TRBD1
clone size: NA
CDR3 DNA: TGTGCCAGCAGTTTCCCAAGACAGGGGCGGATTCAGCCCCAGCATTTT
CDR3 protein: CASSFPRQGRIQPQHF

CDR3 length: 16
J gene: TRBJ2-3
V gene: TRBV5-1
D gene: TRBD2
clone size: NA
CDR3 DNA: TGCGCCAGCAGCGAACCGGGACTAGCGGGAGGAGATACGCAGTATTTT
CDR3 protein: CASSEPGLAGGDTQYF

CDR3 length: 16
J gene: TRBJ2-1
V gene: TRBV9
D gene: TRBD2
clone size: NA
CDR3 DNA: TGTGCCAGCAGCGGGTCGACTAGCGGGTCCTACAATGAGCAGTTCTTC
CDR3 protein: CASSGSTSGSYNEQFF

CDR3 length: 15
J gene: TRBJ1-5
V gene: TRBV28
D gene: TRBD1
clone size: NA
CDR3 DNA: TGTGCCAGCAGTCCAGGGGGTACTTTAAATCAGCCCCAGCATTTT
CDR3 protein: CASSPGGTLNQPQHF

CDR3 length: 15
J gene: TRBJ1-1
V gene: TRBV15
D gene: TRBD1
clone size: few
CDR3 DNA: TGTGCCACCAGCAGGGGACAGGGCTCTGGCACTGAAGCTTTCTTT
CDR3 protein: CATSRGQGSGTEAFF

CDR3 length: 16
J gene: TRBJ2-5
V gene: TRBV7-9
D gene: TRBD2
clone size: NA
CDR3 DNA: TGTGCCAGCAGCTTAGGGACTAGCGGGAGACAAGAGACCCAGTACTTC
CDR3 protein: CASSLGTSGRQETQYF

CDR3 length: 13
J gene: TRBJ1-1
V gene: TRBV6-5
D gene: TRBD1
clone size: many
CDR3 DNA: TGTGCCAGCTGCAGGGGGGTGAACACTGAAGCTTTCTTT
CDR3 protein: CASCRGVNTEAFF

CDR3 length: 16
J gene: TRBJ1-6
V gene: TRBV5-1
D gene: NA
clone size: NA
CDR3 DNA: TGCGCCAGCAGCTTGGCCGGTTCGAGCAATAATTCACCCCTCCACTTT
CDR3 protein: CASSLAGSSNNSPLHF

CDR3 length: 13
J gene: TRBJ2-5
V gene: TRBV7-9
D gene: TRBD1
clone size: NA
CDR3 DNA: TGTGCCAGCAGCGTCGGACAGGGGGAGACCCAGTACTTC
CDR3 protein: CASSVGQGETQYF

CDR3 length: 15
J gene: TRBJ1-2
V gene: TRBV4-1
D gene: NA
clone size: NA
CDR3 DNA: TGCGCCAGCAGCTTAGAGGCGGCAGCTAACTATGGCTACACCTTC
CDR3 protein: CASSLEAAANYGYTF

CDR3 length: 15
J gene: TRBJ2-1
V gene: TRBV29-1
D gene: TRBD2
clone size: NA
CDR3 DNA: TGCAGCGTTGGCCCCGGGGGGAAGGGTGTTGGTGAGCAGTTCTTC
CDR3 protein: CSVGPGGKGVGEQFF

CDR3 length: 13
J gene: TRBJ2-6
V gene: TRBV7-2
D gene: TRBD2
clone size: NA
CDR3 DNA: TGTGCCAGCAGCTTAGTGGGGCCAACGTCGGGGGGTTTC
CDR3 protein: CASSLVGPTSGGF

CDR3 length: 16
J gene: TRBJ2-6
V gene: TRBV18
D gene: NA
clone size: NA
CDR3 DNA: TGTGCCAGCTCACCATTACAGCTCTCTGGGGCCAACGTCCTGACTTTC
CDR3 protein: CASSPLQLSGANVLTF

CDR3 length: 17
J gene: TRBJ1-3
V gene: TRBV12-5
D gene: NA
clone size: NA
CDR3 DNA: TGTGCTAGTGGTTTGTACGGGGTCGGGGGCTCTGGAAACACCATATATTTT
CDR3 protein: CASGLYGVGGSGNTIYF

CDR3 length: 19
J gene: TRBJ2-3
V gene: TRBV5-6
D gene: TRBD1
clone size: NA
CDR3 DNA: TGTGCCAGCAGCTTCATGACAGGGAACGTTGGAAAATCCACAGATACGCAGTATTTT
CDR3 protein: CASSFMTGNVGKSTDTQYF

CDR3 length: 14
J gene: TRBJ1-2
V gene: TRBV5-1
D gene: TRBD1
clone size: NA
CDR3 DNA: TGCGCCAGCACCCGGACAGGGCTGTTAGGTGGCTACACCTTC
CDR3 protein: CASTRTGLLGGYTF

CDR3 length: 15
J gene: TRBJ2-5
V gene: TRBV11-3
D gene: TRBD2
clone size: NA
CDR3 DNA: TGTGCCAGCAGCTTGCCTAGCGGGAGCCGAGAGACCCAGTACTTC
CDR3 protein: CASSLPSGSRETQYF

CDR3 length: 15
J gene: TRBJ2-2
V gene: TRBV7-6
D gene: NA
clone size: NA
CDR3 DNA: TGTGCCAGCAGCTCCGGGACACGGAACACCGGGGAGCTGTTTTTT
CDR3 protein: CASSSGTRNTGELFF

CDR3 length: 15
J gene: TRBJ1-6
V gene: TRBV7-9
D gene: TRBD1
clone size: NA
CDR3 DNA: TGTGCCAGCAGCTTCCCGGGACAGGGAAATTCACCCCTCCACTTT
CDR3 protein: CASSFPGQGNSPLHF

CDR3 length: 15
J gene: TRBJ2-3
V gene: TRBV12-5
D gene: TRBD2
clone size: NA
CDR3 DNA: TGTGCTAGTGGTTTGAGTAGCGGGAGGGTTGATACGCAGTATTTT
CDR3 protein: CASGLSSGRVDTQYF

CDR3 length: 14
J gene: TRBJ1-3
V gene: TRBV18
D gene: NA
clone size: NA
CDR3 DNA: TGTGCCAGCTCACCGGACAGCTCTGGAAACACCATATATTTT
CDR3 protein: CASSPDSSGNTIYF

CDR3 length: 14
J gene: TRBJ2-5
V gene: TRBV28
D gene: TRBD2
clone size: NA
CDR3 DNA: TGTGCCAGCAGCCCGGGGGGGAGTCAAGAGACCCAGTACTTC
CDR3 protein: CASSPGGSQETQYF

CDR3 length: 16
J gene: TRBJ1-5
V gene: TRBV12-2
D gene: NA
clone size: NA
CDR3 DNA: TGTGCAAGTCGCTTAGTGACAGTAGATAGCAATCAGCCCCAGCATTTT
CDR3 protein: CASRLVTVDSNQPQHF

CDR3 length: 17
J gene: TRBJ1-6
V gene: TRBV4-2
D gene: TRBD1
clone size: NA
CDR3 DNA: TGTGCCAGCAGCCAACCACAGGGGGGCGGTAATAATTCACCCCTCCACTTT
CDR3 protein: CASSQPQGGGNNSPLHF

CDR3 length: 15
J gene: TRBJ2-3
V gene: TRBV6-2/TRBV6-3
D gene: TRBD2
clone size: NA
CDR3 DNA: TGTGCCAGCAGTTACGGCCGGACTAGGCAGGATACGCAGTATTTT
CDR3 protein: CASSYGRTRQDTQYF

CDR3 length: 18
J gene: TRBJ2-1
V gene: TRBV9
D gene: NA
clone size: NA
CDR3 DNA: TGTGCCAGCAGCGTAGACCCAAGGTCAAGCGGGCAATACAATGAGCAGTTCTTC
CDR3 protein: CASSVDPRSSGQYNEQFF

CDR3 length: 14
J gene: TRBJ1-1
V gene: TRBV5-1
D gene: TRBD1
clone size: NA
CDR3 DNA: TGCGCCAGCAGTTTTCTTCAGGGGGACACTGAAGCTTTCTTT
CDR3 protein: CASSFLQGDTEAFF

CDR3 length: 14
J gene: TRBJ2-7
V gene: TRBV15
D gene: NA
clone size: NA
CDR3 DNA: TGTGCCACCAGCAGCCCCGACAGAGCCTACGAGCAGTACTTC
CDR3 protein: CATSSPDRAYEQYF

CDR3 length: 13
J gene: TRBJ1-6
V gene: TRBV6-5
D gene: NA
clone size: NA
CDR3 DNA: TGTGCCAGCAGTTACTCAACAGGGCCACCCCTCCACTTT
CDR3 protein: CASSYSTGPPLHF

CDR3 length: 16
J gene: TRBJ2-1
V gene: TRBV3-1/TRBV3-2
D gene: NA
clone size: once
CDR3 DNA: TGTGCCAGCAGCCAAGCAGGAGTCAGCGGTACGAATGAGCAGTTCTTC
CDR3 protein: CASSQAGVSGTNEQFF

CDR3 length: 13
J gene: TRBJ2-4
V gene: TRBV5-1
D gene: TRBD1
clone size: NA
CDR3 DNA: TGCGCCAGCAGCTTGGACCAGACAGGGGGTCATTTCTTC
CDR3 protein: CASSLDQTGGHFF

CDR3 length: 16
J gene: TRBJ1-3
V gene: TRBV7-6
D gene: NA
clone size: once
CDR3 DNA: TGTGCCAGCAGCTTAGAGGGGAAGTTCTCTGGAAACACCATATATTTT
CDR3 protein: CASSLEGKFSGNTIYF